This T cell receptor beta chain was recovered during a study of liver allograft versus peripheral blood T cells. Looking at the study overall: The study compared liver allograft T cell receptor repertoires against peripheral blood repertoires of liver transplant recipients.

Germline CDR1 and CDR2: MNHEY and SMNVEV (reference sequence). The CDR3 length is 13 residues. V was trimmed by 6 bases and J by 1 base, leaving 9 bases between them. Overall study findings and caveats: Differences were reported between the T cell receptor repertoires inside liver allografts and those that were detected in peripheral blood.

In regard to this clonotype: The antigen remains unidentified.

MiXCR was run by TCRdb on the reads, yielding one entry per CDR3 protein. This repertoire shows about 14,000 distinct CDR3 sequences, 20% found once; its top ten account for about 6%. This chain connects TRBV27 to TRBJ1-1; D gene uncertain. This sequence was found in a human patient who had a liver transplant. Some T cells may possibly be graft donor cells. CDR3 sequence reads: CASSPRRNTEAFF. The CDR3 DNA follows: TGTGCCAGCAGCCCTAGGCGGAACACTGAAGCTTTCTTT.